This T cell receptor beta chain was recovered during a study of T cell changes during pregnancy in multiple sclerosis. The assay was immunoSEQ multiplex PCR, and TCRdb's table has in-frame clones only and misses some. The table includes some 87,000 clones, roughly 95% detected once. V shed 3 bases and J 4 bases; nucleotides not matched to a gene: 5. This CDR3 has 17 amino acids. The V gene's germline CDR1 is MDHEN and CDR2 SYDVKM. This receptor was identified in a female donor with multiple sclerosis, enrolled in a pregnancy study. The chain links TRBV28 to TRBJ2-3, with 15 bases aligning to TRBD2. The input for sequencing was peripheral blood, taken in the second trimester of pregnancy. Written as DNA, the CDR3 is TGTGCCAGCAGTTTCGGGACTAGCGGGAGGTTAGCAGATACGCAGTATTTT. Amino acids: CASSFGTSGRLADTQYF.